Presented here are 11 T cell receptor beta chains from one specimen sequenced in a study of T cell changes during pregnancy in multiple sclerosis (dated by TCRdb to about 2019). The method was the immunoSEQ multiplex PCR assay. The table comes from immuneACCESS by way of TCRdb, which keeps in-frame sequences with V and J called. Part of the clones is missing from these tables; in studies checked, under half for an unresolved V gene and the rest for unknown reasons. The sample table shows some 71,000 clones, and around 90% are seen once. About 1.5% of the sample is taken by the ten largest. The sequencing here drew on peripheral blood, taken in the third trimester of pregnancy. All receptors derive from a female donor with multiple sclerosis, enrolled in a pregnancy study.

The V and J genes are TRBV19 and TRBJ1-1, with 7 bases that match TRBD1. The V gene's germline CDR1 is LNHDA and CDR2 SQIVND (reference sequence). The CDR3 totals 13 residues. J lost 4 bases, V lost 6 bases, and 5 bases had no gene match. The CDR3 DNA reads TGTGCCAGTAGGGACAGGTGGGTCACTGAAGCTTTCTTT. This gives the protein CASRDRWVTEAFF.

The CDR3 is CASSMRGQGFYSPLHF. The CDR3 DNA sequence: TGTGCCAGTAGTATGAGAGGACAGGGGTTCTATTCACCCCTCCACTTT. This chain connects TRBV19 to TRBJ1-6; 9 bases are a match to TRBD1. This CDR3 has 16 residues. Germline V lookup: CDR1 LNHDA, CDR2 SQIVND (reference sequence). J gave up 8 bases and V 3 bases, and 8 bases lay outside the gene matches.

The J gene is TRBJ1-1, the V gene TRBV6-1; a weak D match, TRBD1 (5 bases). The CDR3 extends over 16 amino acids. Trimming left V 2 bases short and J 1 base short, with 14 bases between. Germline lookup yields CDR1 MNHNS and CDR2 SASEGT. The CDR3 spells CASSERRGFRNTEAFF. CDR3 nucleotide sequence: TGTGCCAGCAGTGAAAGAAGGGGATTCAGGAACACTGAAGCTTTCTTT.

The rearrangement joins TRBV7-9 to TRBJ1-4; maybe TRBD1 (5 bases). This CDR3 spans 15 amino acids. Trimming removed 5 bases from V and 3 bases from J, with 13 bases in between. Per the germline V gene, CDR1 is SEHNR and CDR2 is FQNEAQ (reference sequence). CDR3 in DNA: TGTGCCAGCAGCGGGGGGAGTGGGGCTAATGAAAAACTGTTTTTT. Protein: CASSGGSGANEKLFF.

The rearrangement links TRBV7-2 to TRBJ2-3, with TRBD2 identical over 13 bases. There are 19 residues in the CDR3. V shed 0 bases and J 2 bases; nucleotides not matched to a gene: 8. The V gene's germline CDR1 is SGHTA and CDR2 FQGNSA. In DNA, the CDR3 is TGTGCCAGCAGCTTAGCGATAGGACTAGCGGGGGCATACACAGATACGCAGTATTTT. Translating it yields CASSLAIGLAGAYTDTQYF.

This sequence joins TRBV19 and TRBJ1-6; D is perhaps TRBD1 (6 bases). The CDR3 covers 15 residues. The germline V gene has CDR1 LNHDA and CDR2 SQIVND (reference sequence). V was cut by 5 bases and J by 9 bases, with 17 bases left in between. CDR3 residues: CASSDVWGRGSPLHF. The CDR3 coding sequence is TGTGCCAGTAGTGATGTTTGGGGGCGAGGTTCACCCCTCCACTTT.

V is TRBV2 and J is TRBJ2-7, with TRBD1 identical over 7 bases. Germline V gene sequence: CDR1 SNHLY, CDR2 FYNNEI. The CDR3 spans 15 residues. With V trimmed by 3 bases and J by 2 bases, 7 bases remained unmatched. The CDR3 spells CASSDPERGPYEQYF. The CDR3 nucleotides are TGTGCCAGCAGTGATCCGGAGAGGGGGCCCTACGAGCAGTACTTC. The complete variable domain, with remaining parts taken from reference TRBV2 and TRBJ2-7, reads EPEVTQTPSHQVTQMGQEVILRCVPISNHLYFYWYRQILGQKVEFLVSFYNNEISEKSEIFDDQFSVERPDGSNFTLKIRSTKLEDSAMYFCASSDPERGPYEQYFGPGTRLTVT.

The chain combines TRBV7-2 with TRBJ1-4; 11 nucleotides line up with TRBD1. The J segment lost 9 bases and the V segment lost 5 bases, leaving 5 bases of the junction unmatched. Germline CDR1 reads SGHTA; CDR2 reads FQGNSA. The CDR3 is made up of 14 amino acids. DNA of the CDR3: TGTGCCAGCAGCGCGGGGACAGGGGGGAAAAAACTGTTTTTT. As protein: CASSAGTGGKKLFF.

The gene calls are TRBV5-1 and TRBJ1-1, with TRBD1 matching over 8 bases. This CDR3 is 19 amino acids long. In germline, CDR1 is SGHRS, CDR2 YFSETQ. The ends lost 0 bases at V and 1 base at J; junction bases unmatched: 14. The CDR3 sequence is CASSLELGQATRWNTEAFF. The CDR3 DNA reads TGCGCCAGCAGCTTGGAATTGGGACAGGCTACTCGATGGAACACTGAAGCTTTCTTT.

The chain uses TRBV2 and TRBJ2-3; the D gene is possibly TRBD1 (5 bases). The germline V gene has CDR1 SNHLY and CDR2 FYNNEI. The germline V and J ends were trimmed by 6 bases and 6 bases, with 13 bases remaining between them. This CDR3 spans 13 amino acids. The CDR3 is CASRPGSRDTQYF. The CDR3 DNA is TGTGCCAGCAGGCCAGGGTCACGGGATACGCAGTATTTT.

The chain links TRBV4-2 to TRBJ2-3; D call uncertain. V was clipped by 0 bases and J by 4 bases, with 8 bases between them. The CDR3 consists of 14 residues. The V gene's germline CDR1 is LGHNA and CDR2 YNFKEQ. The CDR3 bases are TGTGCCAGCAGCCAAGATCTTACACCAGATACGCAGTATTTT. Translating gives CASSQDLTPDTQYF.